A single sample is the source of the 31 T cell receptor beta chains below, sequenced in a study of shared clonotypes between healthy human individuals. Only in-frame clones appear in the TCRdb table, and some are missing; sequencing was by immunoSEQ multiplex PCR. The sample carries some 1 million clones, around 76% recorded once. Sample: memory CD4+ T cells sorted from blood. Stated subset: CD45RA-negative fraction. These receptors were obtained from a young man in good health.

The V and J genes are TRBV6-1 and TRBJ1-1, with D unclear. V was shortened by 6 bases and J by 6 bases, with 14 bases between the two germline ends. CDR3 length: 13 residues. CDR1 MNHNS and CDR2 SASEGT come from the germline V gene. CDR3 residues: CASSLERAAEAFF. CDR3 DNA sequence: TGTGCCAGCAGCCTCGAAAGGGCTGCTGAAGCTTTCTTT.

The V call is TRBV7-2, the J call TRBJ1-6, with D perhaps TRBD1 (6 bases). This CDR3 contains 17 residues. Trimming took off 4 bases at V and 5 bases at J, with 18 bases between the two ends. The germline gives CDR1 SGHTA, CDR2 FQGNSA. CDR3 loop: CASSSGGRQVNNSPLHF. The CDR3 DNA is TGTGCCAGCAGCTCGGGTGGGCGACAGGTCAATAATTCACCCCTCCACTTT. Full variable domain (missing parts from reference TRBV7-2 and TRBJ1-6): GAGVSQSPSNKVTEKGKDVELRCDPISGHTALYWYRQSLGQGLEFLIYFQGNSAPDKSGLPSDRFSAERTGGSVSTLTIQRTQQEDSAVYLCASSSGGRQVNNSPLHFGNGTRLTVT.

The rearrangement uses TRBV18 and TRBJ1-1; D is unclear. The ends were cut back, 0 bases at V and 7 bases at J, with 12 bases in the middle. Germline lookup yields CDR1 KGHSH and CDR2 LQKENI. This CDR3 has 14 residues. CDR3 in amino acids: CASSPPTGELEAFF. The CDR3, as DNA: TGTGCCAGCTCACCACCGACCGGGGAACTTGAAGCTTTCTTT.

This clone was picked up many times. The chain is built from TRBV15 and TRBJ1-6; the match to TRBD1 covers 7 bases. V was clipped by 6 bases and J by 8 bases; unmatched bases: 4. The V gene's germline CDR1 is LNHNV and CDR2 YYDKDF (reference sequence). The CDR3 totals 13 residues. The CDR3 DNA reads TGTGCCACCAGGACAGGGTGGGATTCACCCCTCCACTTT. This gives the protein CATRTGWDSPLHF. Looking up the rest from reference TRBV15 and TRBJ1-6 gives the full variable domain: DAMVIQNPRYQVTQFGKPVTLSCSQTLNHNVMYWYQQKSSQAPKLLFHYYDKDFNNEADTPDNFQSRRPNTSFCFLDIRSPGLGDTAMYLCATRTGWDSPLHFGNGTRLTVT.

This clone has only a few counts. The sample has other DNA sequences that encode this CDR3 too. J is TRBJ1-6 and V is TRBV5-1; 9 nucleotides line up with TRBD1. CDR3 size: 14 residues. V lost 4 bases, J lost 7 bases, and 3 bases stayed unmatched. Germline assignment: CDR1 SGHRS and CDR2 YFSETQ. CDR3 sequence: CASSPGTGNSPLHF. CDR3 sequence (DNA): TGCGCCAGCAGCCCGGGGACAGGGAATTCACCCCTCCACTTT.

The chain couples TRBV6-6 to TRBJ2-7, with D unclear. This CDR3 region has 11 residues. The V end lost 4 bases, the J end lost 2 bases, and 3 bases lay between the germline ends. The germline V gene encodes CDR1 MNHNY and CDR2 SVGAGI (reference sequence). CDR3 sequence: CASSSPYEQYF. In DNA, the CDR3 is TGTGCCAGCAGTTCTCCCTACGAGCAGTACTTC.

This clone was counted a few times. J is TRBJ2-7 and V is TRBV4-2; a weak D match, TRBD2 (6 bases). Deletions cut 4 bases from V and 0 bases from J, with 10 bases between. This CDR3 has 14 amino acids. CDR1 is LGHNA, CDR2 YNFKEQ, per germline. As DNA, the CDR3 is TGTGCCAGCAGCCCTGGAGGGAGCTCCTACGAGCAGTACTTC. Protein product: CASSPGGSSYEQYF.

The CDR3 DNA follows: TGTGCCAGCAGCTTGGGGGCCAGGGCCCCCGAGCAGTACTTC. It translates to CASSLGARAPEQYF. This sequence joins TRBV5-6 and TRBJ2-7; perhaps TRBD1 as D (5 bases). V lost 0 bases to trimming and J lost 6 bases, with 13 bases between them. CDR1 SGHDT and CDR2 YYEEEE come from the germline V gene. This CDR3 contains 14 residues.

The chain combines TRBV9 with TRBJ2-2; a possible D gene is TRBD2 (5 bases). Germline CDR1 and CDR2: SGDLS and YYNGEE. Trimming shortened V by 4 bases and J by 5 bases, and 15 bases separated the two germline ends. CDR3 size: 15 residues. CDR3 region: CASSRGGERTGELFF. The DNA of the CDR3 is TGTGCCAGCAGCCGCGGTGGGGAGAGAACCGGGGAGCTGTTTTTT.

The chain recombines TRBV28 with TRBJ1-3; D not certain. Germline V lookup: CDR1 MDHEN, CDR2 SYDVKM. Trimming took 2 bases from V and 5 from J, leaving 4 bases between them. The length of the CDR3 is 12 residues. CDR3 sequence reads: CASSLVRNTIYF. Written as DNA, the CDR3 is TGTGCCAGCAGTTTAGTTCGAAACACCATATATTTT.

On this clone: Within the sample, other DNA sequences also encode this same CDR3. The CDR3 nucleotides are TGCGCCAGCAGCTCGACAGGGGTGGGCGAAAAACTGTTTTTT. Protein sequence: CASSSTGVGEKLFF. This sequence joins TRBV5-1 and TRBJ1-4; 8 bases agree with TRBD1. V lost 3 bases and J lost 8; bases outside the gene matches: 6. CDR3 size: 14 residues. Germline CDR1 and CDR2: SGHRS and YFSETQ.

The chain links TRBV7-2 to TRBJ1-1; tentatively, D is TRBD1 (6 bases). Trimming left V 1 base short and J 5 bases short, with 11 bases between. The germline CDR1 and CDR2 sequences are SGHTA and FQGNSA. This CDR3 spans 14 amino acids. The CDR3 coding sequence is TGTGCCAGCAGCTTAGTACAGGGAAGTACTGAAGCTTTCTTT. Protein: CASSLVQGSTEAFF.

This clone was observed many times. As DNA, the CDR3 is TGCGCCAGCAGCGTACAGGGGGCTCAAGAGACCCAGTACTTC. It translates to CASSVQGAQETQYF. V usage is TRBV5-1 and J usage is TRBJ2-5; 9 nucleotides match TRBD1. This CDR3 contains 14 residues. The germline CDR1 and CDR2 sequences are SGHRS and YFSETQ. V lost 4 bases to trimming and J lost 2 bases; unmatched junction nucleotides: 3.

Concerning this clone itself: One end of the junction varies from germline; a read error may be responsible. The rearrangement links TRBV29-1 to TRBJ2-5, with D maybe TRBD1 (7 bases). From germline, CDR1 is SQVTM and CDR2 ANQGSEA. The CDR3 extends over 13 amino acids. CDR3 DNA: TGCAGCGTTGAGGAGGGGGCGCAAGGGACCCAGTACTTC. It yields the protein CSVEEGAQGTQYF. The entire variable domain, with the rest obtained from reference TRBV29-1 and TRBJ2-5, is as follows: SAVISQKPSRDICQRGTSLTIQCQVDSQVTMMFWYRQQPGQSLTLIATANQGSEATYESGFVIDKFPISRPNLTFSTLTVSNMSPEDSSIYLCSVEEGAQGTQYFGPGTRLLVL.

The J gene is TRBJ1-2, the V gene TRBV6-6, with TRBD1 matching 7 bases. This CDR3 spans 13 amino acids. CDR1 MNHNY and CDR2 SVGAGI come from the germline V gene (reference sequence). V dropped 2 bases and J dropped 5; count of bases not matched to a gene: 2. The CDR3 spells CASSYTRGYGYTF. CDR3 nucleotides: TGTGCCAGCAGTTACACCAGGGGGTATGGCTACACCTTC.

V is TRBV5-4 and J is TRBJ1-1; 7 nucleotides match TRBD1. CDR1 SGHNT and CDR2 YYREEE come from the germline V gene (reference sequence). The CDR3 contains 16 residues. The ends lost 2 bases at V and 0 bases at J; junction bases unmatched: 7. CDR3 loop: CASSFYGRGMNTEAFF. The CDR3 DNA sequence: TGTGCCAGCAGCTTCTATGGCAGGGGGATGAACACTGAAGCTTTCTTT.

The CDR3 here is CSVWTGGSSPLHF. CDR3 bases: TGCAGCGTGTGGACAGGGGGCAGTTCACCCCTCCACTTT. V is TRBV29-1 and J is TRBJ1-6; 11 nucleotides agree with TRBD1. The length of the CDR3 is 13 residues. With 6 bases clipped from V and 9 bases from J, the junction kept 4 bases outside the gene matches. Germline CDR1 reads SQVTM; CDR2 reads ANQGSEA. The whole variable domain, filled in from reference TRBV29-1 and TRBJ1-6, reads SAVISQKPSRDICQRGTSLTIQCQVDSQVTMMFWYRQQPGQSLTLIATANQGSEATYESGFVIDKFPISRPNLTFSTLTVSNMSPEDSSIYLCSVWTGGSSPLHFGNGTRLTVT.

The V and J genes are TRBV29-1 and TRBJ1-2; D gene uncertain. The CDR3 contains 11 residues. V was pared by 3 bases and J by 8 bases, with 10 bases between. Germline CDR1 SQVTM, CDR2 ANQGSEA. The CDR3 bases are TGCAGCGTTGATGGTATTCGGGGCTACACCTTC. Its translation: CSVDGIRGYTF. The complete variable domain, with remaining parts taken from reference TRBV29-1 and TRBJ1-2, reads SAVISQKPSRDICQRGTSLTIQCQVDSQVTMMFWYRQQPGQSLTLIATANQGSEATYESGFVIDKFPISRPNLTFSTLTVSNMSPEDSSIYLCSVDGIRGYTFGSGTRLTVV.

To note about this clone: The same CDR3 arises from other DNA sequences in this sample as well. This chain joins TRBV6-6 and TRBJ1-1, with D possibly matching TRBD1 (5 bases). The germline V gene has CDR1 MNHNY and CDR2 SVGAGI (reference sequence). V dropped 5 bases and J dropped 1 base, with 14 bases sitting between them. There are 15 residues in the CDR3. DNA for the CDR3: TGTGCCAGCAGTGGGGCATTCTGGGGGAACACTGAAGCTTTCTTT. Residues: CASSGAFWGNTEAFF.

The rearrangement joins TRBV5-1 to TRBJ1-1, with TRBD1 matching 8 bases. V lost 4 bases and J lost 1; bases outside the gene matches: 6. CDR3 length: 15 residues. CDR1 SGHRS and CDR2 YFSETQ come from the germline V gene. The CDR3 loop reads CASSKMDRANTEAFF. The DNA of the CDR3 is TGCGCCAGCAGCAAAATGGACAGGGCGAACACTGAAGCTTTCTTT.

V is TRBV10-3 and J is TRBJ1-5; D gene ambiguous. CDR1 and CDR2 from the germline V gene are ENHRY and SYGVKD. The germline V and J ends were trimmed by 11 bases and 5 bases, with 19 bases remaining between them. The CDR3 runs 14 residues. The CDR3 sequence: CALVKGGSYQPQHF. CDR3 bases: TGTGCCCTAGTTAAGGGAGGGTCCTATCAGCCCCAGCATTTT.

The V and J genes are TRBV5-1 and TRBJ2-2; the D gene is possibly TRBD1 (6 bases). V lost 2 bases and J lost 6, with 17 bases in between. The CDR3 has 16 residues. In germline, CDR1 is SGHRS, CDR2 YFSETQ. The CDR3 here is CASSFGQGFGPGELFF. CDR3 bases: TGCGCCAGCAGCTTTGGGCAGGGGTTTGGCCCCGGGGAGCTGTTTTTT.

As regards this clone: The sample contains more than one DNA sequence encoding this CDR3. The V and J genes are TRBV6-5 and TRBJ2-3; D is uncertain. V shed 6 bases and J shed 3 bases, with 7 bases lying between them. From germline, CDR1 is MNHEY and CDR2 SVGAGI. The CDR3 is 12 residues long. CDR3 sequence reads: CASSPNTDTQYF. For the CDR3, the DNA is TGTGCCAGCAGCCCAAATACAGATACGCAGTATTTT.

This clone appeared a few times. The chain links TRBV30 to TRBJ1-3; unclear D gene. Germline V gene lookup returns CDR1 GTSNPN and CDR2 SVGIG (reference sequence). The CDR3 has 16 residues. V was trimmed by 3 bases and J by 0 bases, leaving 15 bases between them. The CDR3 protein is CAWSPLPSGSGNTIYF. As DNA, the CDR3 is TGTGCCTGGAGCCCCCTCCCCTCGGGCTCTGGAAACACCATATATTTT.

In its sample, this clone was seen many times. The chain combines TRBV29-1 with TRBJ2-6, with no clear D. The germline CDR1 and CDR2 sequences are SQVTM and ANQGSEA. Trimming removed 4 bases from V and 2 bases from J, with 6 bases in between. The CDR3 totals 13 residues. CDR3 amino acids: CSVGVPGANVLTF. The DNA for the CDR3 is TGCAGCGTTGGGGTCCCTGGGGCCAACGTCCTGACTTTC.

With respect to this clone: The sample holds other DNA sequences that translate to the same CDR3. The gene calls are TRBV30 and TRBJ2-5; the match to TRBD1 covers 9 bases. With V trimmed by 1 base and J by 4 bases, 7 bases remained unmatched. Germline CDR1 is GTSNPN and CDR2 is SVGIG (reference sequence). The CDR3 spans 15 residues. The CDR3 nucleotides read TGTGCCTGGAGTGGACAGGGGGGGTCCAGAGAGACCCAGTACTTC. This sequence encodes CAWSGQGGSRETQYF.

Note on this clone: The same CDR3 arises from other DNA sequences in this sample as well. The chain joins TRBV6-1 to TRBJ1-5; D unresolved. The CDR3 loop spans 14 amino acids. Trimming shortened V by 0 bases and J by 4 bases, and 7 bases separated the two germline ends. Germline V gene sequence: CDR1 MNHNS, CDR2 SASEGT. CDR3 DNA sequence: TGTGCCAGCAGTGAAGCGGGTAGAAATCAGCCCCAGCATTTT. Amino acids: CASSEAGRNQPQHF.

The gene calls are TRBV5-4 and TRBJ1-2; 9 nucleotides match TRBD1. Germline V gives CDR1 SGHNT, CDR2 YYREEE (reference sequence). This CDR3 is 16 amino acids long. V dropped 3 bases and J dropped 3; count of bases not matched to a gene: 9. The CDR3 protein is CASSSLLDRGDYGYTF. The CDR3 DNA reads TGTGCCAGCAGCTCGCTCTTGGACAGGGGAGACTATGGCTACACCTTC. Full variable domain (outside the CDR3, taken from reference TRBV5-4 and TRBJ1-2): ETGVTQSPTHLIKTRGQQVTLRCSSQSGHNTVSWYQQALGQGPQFIFQYYREEENGRGNFPPRFSGLQFPNYSSELNVNALELDDSALYLCASSSLLDRGDYGYTFGSGTRLTVV.

The J gene is TRBJ1-2, the V gene TRBV6-5, with 8 bases that match TRBD1. Per germline, CDR1 MNHEY and CDR2 SVGAGI. CDR3 length: 13 amino acids. The trim removed 8 bases at V and 6 bases at J, leaving 8 bases unmatched. The CDR3 protein is CASRPGQDNGYTF. DNA for the CDR3: TGTGCCAGCCGGCCGGGACAGGACAATGGCTACACCTTC.

The genes are TRBV2 and TRBJ1-2; perhaps TRBD1 as D (6 bases). CDR1 is SNHLY, CDR2 FYNNEI, per germline. V was pared by 2 bases and J by 2 bases, with 15 bases between. The CDR3 runs to 16 residues. This CDR3 reads CASSESRGGPNYGYTF. In DNA form, the CDR3 reads TGTGCCAGCAGTGAATCCCGAGGGGGGCCGAACTATGGCTACACCTTC.

V gene TRBV6-1 combines with J gene TRBJ2-4, with D possibly matching TRBD2 (5 bases). The germline V and J ends were trimmed by 2 bases and 6 bases, with 14 bases remaining between them. There are 15 residues in the CDR3. CDR1 and CDR2 from the germline V gene are MNHNS and SASEGT. CDR3 nucleotide sequence: TGTGCCAGCAGTGAATGGGGAGCCCCTCTAAACATTCAGTACTTC. It specifies CASSEWGAPLNIQYF.